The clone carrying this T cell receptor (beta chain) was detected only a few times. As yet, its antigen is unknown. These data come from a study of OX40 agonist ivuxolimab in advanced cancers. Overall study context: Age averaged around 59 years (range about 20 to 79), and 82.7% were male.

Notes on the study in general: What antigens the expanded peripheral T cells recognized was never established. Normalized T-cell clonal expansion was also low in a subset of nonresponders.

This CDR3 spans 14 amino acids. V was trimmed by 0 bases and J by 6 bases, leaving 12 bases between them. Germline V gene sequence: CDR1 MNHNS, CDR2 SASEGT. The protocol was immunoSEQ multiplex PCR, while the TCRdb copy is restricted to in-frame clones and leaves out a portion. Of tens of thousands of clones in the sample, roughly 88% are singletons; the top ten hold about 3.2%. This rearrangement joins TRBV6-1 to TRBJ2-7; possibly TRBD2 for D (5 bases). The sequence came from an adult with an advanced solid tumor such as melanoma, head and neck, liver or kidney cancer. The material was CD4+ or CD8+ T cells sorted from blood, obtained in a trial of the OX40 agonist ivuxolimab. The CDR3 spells CASSEARGSGEQYF. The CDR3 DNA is TGTGCCAGCAGTGAAGCGAGAGGGAGCGGCGAGCAGTACTTC.